This paragraph covers one TCR beta chain sequence. The antigen is unknown. The study sampled blood at baseline, cycle 4 day 1, and cycle 7 day 1. CDR1 is SGHAT and CDR2 is FQNNGV in the germline V gene. The CDR3 is made up of 15 amino acids. Trimming cost V 5 bases and J 5 bases, with 16 bases left between them. This sample is part of a study of OX40 agonist ivuxolimab in advanced cancers. General observations from the study: With doses of 0.1 to 3.0 mg/kg, CD4+ and CD8+ blood T cells had undergone clonal expansion by week 6. Still undetermined is the antigen specificity of the expanded peripheral T cells.

Profiled with immunoSEQ multiplex PCR; TCRdb holds only in-frame clones, not every one. The table lists some 54,000 clones, more than 75% of them singletons. This specimen was CD4+ or CD8+ T cells sorted from blood, taken in a trial of the OX40 agonist ivuxolimab. The V call is TRBV11-2, the J call TRBJ2-4, with a tentative D call TRBD2 (6 bases). The origin of this receptor is an adult with an advanced solid tumor such as melanoma, head and neck, liver or kidney cancer. The CDR3 DNA sequence: TGTGCCAGCAGCCCCTCAGGGACTGTCCAAAACATTCAGTACTTC. Translated, it gives CASSPSGTVQNIQYF.